This TCR beta chain was documented in a study of PD-L1 blockade in urothelial cancer. The overall study: In the patient group, twenty-five of 29 were males with bladder-origin urothelial cancer.

Each patient's cancer was a locally advanced or metastatic urothelial carcinoma. The germline CDR1 and CDR2 sequences are SGHDT and YYEEEE. V lost 0 bases, J lost 2 bases, and 17 bases lay in between. This CDR3 comprises 17 residues. General observations from the study: Stronger expansion of tumor-associated clones in blood at 3 weeks distinguished durable-benefit patients.

As to this clone: Its matching antigen is unknown.

Sequencing used immunoSEQ multiplex PCR; TCRdb keeps in-frame clones, though not all of them. The sample lists about 26,000 clones; 80% to 90% were seen once. The J gene is TRBJ1-1, the V gene TRBV5-6; D might be TRBD1 (6 bases). This specimen consisted of PBMCs, obtained around atezolizumab (anti-PD-L1) treatment. The clonotype originates from a man in his 60s with urothelial cancer. The CDR3 coding sequence is TGTGCCAGCAGCTTGGAAAGAAGACAGGTGAGAAACACTGAAGCTTTCTTT. This sequence encodes CASSLERRQVRNTEAFF.